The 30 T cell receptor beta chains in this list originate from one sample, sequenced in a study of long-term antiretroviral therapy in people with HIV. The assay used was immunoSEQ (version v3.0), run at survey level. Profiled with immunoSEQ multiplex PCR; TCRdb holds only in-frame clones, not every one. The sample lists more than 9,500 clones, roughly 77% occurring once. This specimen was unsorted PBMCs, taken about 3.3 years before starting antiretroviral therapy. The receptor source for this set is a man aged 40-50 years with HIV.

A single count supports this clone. The CDR3 sequence: CASSPGQTSYEQYF. The CDR3 nucleotides are TGTGCCAGCAGTCCGGGACAGACCTCCTACGAGCAGTACTTC. This chain connects TRBV27 to TRBJ2-7, with 7 nucleotides matching TRBD1. J lost 0 bases, V lost 5 bases, and 4 bases had no gene match. Per the germline V gene, CDR1 is MNHEY and CDR2 is SMNVEV (reference sequence). This CDR3 comprises 14 residues.

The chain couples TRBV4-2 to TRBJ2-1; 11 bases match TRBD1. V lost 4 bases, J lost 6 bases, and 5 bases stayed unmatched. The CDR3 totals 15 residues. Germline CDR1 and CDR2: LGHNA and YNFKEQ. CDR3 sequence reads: CASSPGTGGFNEQFF. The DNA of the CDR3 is TGTGCCAGCAGCCCCGGGACAGGGGGGTTCAATGAGCAGTTCTTC.

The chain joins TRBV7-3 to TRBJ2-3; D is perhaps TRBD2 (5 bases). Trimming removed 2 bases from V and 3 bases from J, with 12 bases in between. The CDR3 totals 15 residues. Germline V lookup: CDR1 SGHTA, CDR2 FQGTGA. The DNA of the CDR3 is TGTGCCAGCAGCTTAGAGGGTCGAGGGACAGATACGCAGTATTTT. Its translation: CASSLEGRGTDTQYF.

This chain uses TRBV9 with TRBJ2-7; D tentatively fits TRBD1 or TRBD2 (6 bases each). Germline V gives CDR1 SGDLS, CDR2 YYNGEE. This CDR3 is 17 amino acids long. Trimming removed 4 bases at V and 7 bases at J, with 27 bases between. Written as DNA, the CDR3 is TGTGCCAGCAGCCCGAGGGGGTCTGGGGGGTCGGGTTGGGAGCAGTACTTC. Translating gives CASSPRGSGGSGWEQYF.

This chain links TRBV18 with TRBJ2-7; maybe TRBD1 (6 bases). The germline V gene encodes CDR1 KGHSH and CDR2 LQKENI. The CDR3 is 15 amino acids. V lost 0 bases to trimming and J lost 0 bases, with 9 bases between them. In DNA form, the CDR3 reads TGTGCCAGCTCACCACCACAGGGATCCTCCTACGAGCAGTACTTC. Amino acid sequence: CASSPPQGSSYEQYF.

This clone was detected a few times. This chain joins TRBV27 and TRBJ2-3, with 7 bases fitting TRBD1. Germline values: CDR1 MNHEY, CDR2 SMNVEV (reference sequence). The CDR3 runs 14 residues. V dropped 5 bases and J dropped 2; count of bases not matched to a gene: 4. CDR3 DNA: TGTGCCAGCAGTACCCAGGGGGTCACAGATACGCAGTATTTT. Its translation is CASSTQGVTDTQYF.

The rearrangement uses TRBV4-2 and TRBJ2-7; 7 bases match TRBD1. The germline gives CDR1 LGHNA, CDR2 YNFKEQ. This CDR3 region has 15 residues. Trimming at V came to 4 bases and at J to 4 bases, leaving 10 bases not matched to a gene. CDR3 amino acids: CASSPPPGQIYEQYF. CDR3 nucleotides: TGTGCCAGCAGCCCGCCCCCGGGACAGATATACGAGCAGTACTTC.

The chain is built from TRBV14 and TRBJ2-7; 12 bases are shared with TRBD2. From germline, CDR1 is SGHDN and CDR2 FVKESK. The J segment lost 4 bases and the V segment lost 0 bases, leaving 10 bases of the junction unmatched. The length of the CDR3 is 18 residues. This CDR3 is CASSQEVRRLAGDYEQYF. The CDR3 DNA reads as TGTGCCAGCAGCCAAGAAGTACGAAGACTAGCGGGAGATTACGAGCAGTACTTC.

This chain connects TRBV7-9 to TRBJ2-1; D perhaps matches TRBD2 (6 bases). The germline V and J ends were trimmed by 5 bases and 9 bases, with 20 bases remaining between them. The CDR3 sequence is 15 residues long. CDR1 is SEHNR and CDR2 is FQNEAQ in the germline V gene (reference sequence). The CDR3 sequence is CASSISPGLQPEQFF. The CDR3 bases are TGTGCCAGCAGCATTTCCCCGGGACTCCAACCTGAGCAGTTCTTC.

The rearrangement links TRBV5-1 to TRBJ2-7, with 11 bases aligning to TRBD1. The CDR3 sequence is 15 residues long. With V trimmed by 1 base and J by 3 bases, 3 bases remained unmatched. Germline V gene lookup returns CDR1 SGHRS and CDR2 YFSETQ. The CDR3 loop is CASSLWDRGGYEQYF. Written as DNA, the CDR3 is TGCGCCAGCAGCTTGTGGGACAGGGGGGGCTACGAGCAGTACTTC.

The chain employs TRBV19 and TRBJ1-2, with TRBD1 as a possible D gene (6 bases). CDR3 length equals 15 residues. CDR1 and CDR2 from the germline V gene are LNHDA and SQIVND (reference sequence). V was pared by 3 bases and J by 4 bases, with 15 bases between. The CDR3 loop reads CASSIGGAPSYGYTF. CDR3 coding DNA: TGTGCCAGTAGTATCGGGGGGGCCCCAAGCTATGGCTACACCTTC.

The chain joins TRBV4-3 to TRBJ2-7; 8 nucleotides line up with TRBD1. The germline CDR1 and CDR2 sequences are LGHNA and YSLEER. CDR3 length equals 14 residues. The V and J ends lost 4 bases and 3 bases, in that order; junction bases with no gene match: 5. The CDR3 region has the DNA TGCGCCAGCAGCCTCTCGACAGGGGTCTACGAGCAGTACTTC. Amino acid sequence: CASSLSTGVYEQYF.

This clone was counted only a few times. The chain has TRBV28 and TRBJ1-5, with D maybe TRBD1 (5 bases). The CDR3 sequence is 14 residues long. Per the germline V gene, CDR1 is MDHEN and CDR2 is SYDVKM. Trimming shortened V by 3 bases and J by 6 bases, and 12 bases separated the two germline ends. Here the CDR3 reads CASSFIGEVQPQHF. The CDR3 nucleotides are TGTGCCAGCAGTTTTATAGGGGAGGTTCAGCCCCAGCATTTT.

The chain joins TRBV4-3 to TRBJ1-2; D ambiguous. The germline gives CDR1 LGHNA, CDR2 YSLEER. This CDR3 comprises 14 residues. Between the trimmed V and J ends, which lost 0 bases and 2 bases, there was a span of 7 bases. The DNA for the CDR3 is TGCGCCAGCAGCCAAGATTACGGAAACTATGGCTACACCTTC. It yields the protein CASSQDYGNYGYTF.

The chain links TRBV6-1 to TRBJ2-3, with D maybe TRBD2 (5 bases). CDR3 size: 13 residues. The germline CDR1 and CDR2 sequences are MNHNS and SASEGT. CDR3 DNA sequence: TGTTCCACCCCGGGAAGGGTCCCAGATACGCAGTATTTT. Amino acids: CSTPGRVPDTQYF.

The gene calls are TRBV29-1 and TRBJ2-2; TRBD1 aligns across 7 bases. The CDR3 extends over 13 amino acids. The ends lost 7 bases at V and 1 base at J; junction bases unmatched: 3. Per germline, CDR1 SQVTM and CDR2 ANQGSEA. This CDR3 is CSGRQGNTGELFF. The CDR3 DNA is TGCAGCGGTAGACAGGGGAACACCGGGGAGCTGTTTTTT.

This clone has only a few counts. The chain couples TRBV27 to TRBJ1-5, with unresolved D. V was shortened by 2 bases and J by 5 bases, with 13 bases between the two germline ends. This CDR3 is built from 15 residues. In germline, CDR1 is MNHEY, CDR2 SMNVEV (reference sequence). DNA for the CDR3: TGTGCCAGCAGTTTAACAACCCGGGCGCATCAGCCCCAGCATTTT. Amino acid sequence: CASSLTTRAHQPQHF.

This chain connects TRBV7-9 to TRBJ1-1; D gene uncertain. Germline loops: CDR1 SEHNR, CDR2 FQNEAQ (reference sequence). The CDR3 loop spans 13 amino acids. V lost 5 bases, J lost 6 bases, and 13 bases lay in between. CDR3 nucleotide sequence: TGTGCCAGCAGCCCCCCGTCGGCGGCTGAAGCTTTCTTT. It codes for CASSPPSAAEAFF.

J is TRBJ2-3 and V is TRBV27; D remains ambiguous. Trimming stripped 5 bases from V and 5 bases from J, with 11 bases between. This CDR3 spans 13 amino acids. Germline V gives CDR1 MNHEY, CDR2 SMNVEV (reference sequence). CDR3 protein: CASSPPPGDTQYF. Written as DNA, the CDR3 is TGTGCCAGCAGTCCTCCCCCTGGAGATACGCAGTATTTT.

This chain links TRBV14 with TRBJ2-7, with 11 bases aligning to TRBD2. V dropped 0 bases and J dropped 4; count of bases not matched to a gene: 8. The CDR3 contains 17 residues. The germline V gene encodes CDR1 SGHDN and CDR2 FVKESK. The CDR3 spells CASSQDEASGRWYEQYF. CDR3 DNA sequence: TGTGCCAGCAGCCAAGATGAGGCTAGCGGGAGGTGGTACGAGCAGTACTTC.

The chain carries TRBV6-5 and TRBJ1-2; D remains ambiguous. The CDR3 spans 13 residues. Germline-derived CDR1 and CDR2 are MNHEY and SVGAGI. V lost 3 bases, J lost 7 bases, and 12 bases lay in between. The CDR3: CASSYIGVTGYTF. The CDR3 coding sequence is TGTGCCAGCAGTTATATCGGGGTGACTGGCTACACCTTC.

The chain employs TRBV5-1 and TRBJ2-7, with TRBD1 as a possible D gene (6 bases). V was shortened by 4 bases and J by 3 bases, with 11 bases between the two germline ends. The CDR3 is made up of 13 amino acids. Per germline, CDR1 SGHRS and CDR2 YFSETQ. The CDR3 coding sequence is TGCGCCAGCAGCCCGGACAGAAGCTACGAGCAGTACTTC. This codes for CASSPDRSYEQYF.

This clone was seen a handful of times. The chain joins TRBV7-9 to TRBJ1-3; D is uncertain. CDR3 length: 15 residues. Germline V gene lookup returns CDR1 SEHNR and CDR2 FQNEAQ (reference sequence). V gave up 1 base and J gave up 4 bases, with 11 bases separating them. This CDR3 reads CASSLVAVKGNTIYF. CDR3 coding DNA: TGTGCCAGCAGCTTAGTAGCTGTAAAAGGAAACACCATATATTTT.

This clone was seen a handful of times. The CDR3 spells CASSPTTGYGTEAFF. The CDR3 nucleotides read TGTGCCAGCAGCCCCACGACAGGGTATGGGACTGAAGCTTTCTTT. This rearrangement joins TRBV7-9 to TRBJ1-1, with 7 bases matching TRBD1. Unmatched junction bases numbered 11, after V lost 5 bases and J lost 5 bases. Germline V gene lookup returns CDR1 SEHNR and CDR2 FQNEAQ (reference sequence). This CDR3 comprises 15 residues.

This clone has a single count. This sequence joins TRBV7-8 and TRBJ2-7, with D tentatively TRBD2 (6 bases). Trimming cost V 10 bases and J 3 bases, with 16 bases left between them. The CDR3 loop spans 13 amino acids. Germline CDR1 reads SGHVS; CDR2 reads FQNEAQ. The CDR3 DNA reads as TGTGCCACGCAACCGGGGACTTACTACGAGCAGTACTTC. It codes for CATQPGTYYEQYF. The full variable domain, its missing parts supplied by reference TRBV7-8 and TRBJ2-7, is GAGVSQSPRYKVAKRGQDVALRCDPISGHVSLFWYQQALGQGPEFLTYFQNEAQLDKSGLPSDRFFAERPEGSVSTLKIQRTQQEDSAVYLCATQPGTYYEQYFGPGTRLTVT.

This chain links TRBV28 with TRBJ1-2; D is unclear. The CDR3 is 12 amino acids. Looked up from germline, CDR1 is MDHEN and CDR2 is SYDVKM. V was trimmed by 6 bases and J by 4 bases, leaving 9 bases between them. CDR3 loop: CASSSGRYGYTF. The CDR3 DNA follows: TGTGCCAGCAGCTCCGGACGCTATGGCTACACCTTC.

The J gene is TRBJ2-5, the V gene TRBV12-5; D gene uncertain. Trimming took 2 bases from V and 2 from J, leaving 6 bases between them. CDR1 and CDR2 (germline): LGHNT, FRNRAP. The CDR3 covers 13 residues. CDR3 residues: CASGLWGQETQYF. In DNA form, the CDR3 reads TGTGCTAGTGGTTTGTGGGGTCAAGAGACCCAGTACTTC.

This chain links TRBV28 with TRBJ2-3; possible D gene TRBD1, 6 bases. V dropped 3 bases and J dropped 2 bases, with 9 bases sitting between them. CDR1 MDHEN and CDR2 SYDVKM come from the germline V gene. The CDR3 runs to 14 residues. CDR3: CASSFGQYTDTQYF. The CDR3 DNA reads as TGTGCCAGCAGTTTTGGACAGTACACAGATACGCAGTATTTT. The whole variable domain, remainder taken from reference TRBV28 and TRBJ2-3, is DVKVTQSSRYLVKRTGEKVFLECVQDMDHENMFWYRQDPGLGLRLIYFSYDVKMKEKGDIPEGYSVSREKKERFSLILESASTNQTSMYLCASSFGQYTDTQYFGPGTRLTVL.

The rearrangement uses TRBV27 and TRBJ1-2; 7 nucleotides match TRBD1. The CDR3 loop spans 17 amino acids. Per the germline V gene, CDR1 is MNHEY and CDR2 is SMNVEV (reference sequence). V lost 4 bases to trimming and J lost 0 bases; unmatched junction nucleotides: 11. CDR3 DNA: TGTGCCAGCAGTTACACCGGGACAGCCCCTACTAACTATGGCTACACCTTC. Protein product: CASSYTGTAPTNYGYTF.

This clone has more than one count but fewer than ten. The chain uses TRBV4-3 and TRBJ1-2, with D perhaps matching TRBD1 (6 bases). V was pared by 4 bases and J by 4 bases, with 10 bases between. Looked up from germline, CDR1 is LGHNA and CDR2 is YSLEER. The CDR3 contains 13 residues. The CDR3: CASSRTDSYGYTF. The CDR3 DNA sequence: TGCGCCAGCAGCCGGACAGACAGCTATGGCTACACCTTC.